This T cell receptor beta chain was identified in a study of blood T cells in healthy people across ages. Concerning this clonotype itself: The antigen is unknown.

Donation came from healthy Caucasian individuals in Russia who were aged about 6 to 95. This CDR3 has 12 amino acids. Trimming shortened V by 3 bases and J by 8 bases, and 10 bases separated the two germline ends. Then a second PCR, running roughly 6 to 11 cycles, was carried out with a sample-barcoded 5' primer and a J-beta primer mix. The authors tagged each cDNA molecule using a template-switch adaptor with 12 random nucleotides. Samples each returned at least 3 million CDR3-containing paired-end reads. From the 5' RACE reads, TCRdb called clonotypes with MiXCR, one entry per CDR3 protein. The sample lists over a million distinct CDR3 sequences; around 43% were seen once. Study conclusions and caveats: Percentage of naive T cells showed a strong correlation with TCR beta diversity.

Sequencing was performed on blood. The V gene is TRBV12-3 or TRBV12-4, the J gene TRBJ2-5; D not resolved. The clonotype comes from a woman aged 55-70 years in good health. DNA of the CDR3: TGTGCCAGCAGTTTGGAACGCTACACCCAGTACTTC. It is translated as CASSLERYTQYF.